Listed below are T cell receptor beta chains from one sample, sequenced in a study of blood T cell repertoires in COVID-19. Assay used: immunoSEQ multiplex PCR; TCRdb lists only in-frame clones, some missing. The table has approximately 130,000 clones, about 83% seen once. The sample comprised peripheral blood. The receptors shown here come from a human donor in a cohort sampled during active COVID-19. Each CDR3 is given with its conserved first and last residue. The D gene is left open where the match is weak. Clone size is given for some rows only: seen once, a few or many times, or a class if the clone is expanded.

>.|TRBJ2-3|TRBV2|.
TGTGCCAGCAGTGAGCAGGGGGGAGATACGCAGTATTTT
CASSEQGGDTQYF
>.|TRBJ1-2|TRBV6-2/TRBV6-3|.
TGTGCCAGCAGTCGGGGGGGACGGTTATCAGCTAACTATGGCTACACCTTC
CASSRGGRLSANYGYTF
>.|TRBJ1-2|TRBV19|once
TGTGCCAGTAGTACTGGCAGCTATGCGGCCTATGGCTACACCTTC
CASSTGSYAAYGYTF
>.|TRBJ2-7|TRBV5-1|.
TGCGCCAGCAGCTTTGGTGAGGGCTCCTACGAGCAGTACTTC
CASSFGEGSYEQYF
>.|TRBJ1-6|TRBV6-5|.
TGTGCCAGCCACGGGGGAAATAATTCACCCCTCCACTTT
CASHGGNNSPLHF
>.|TRBJ2-6|TRBV29-1|.
TGCAGCGTTAGCTGGGGCAGGGAACACTCTGGGGCCAACGTCCTGACTTTC
CSVSWGREHSGANVLTF
>.|TRBJ1-2|TRBV29-1|.
TGCAGCGTTGCAGGGAGGAGTAACTATGGCTACACCTTC
CSVAGRSNYGYTF
>TRBD1|TRBJ2-2|TRBV5-8|.
TGTGCCAGCAGCTTGGTCAGGGGGTACACCGGGGAGCTGTTTTTT
CASSLVRGYTGELFF
>TRBD1|TRBJ1-4|TRBV19|many
TGTGCCAGTAGTGCGCCGGGACAGGGGAGAGAAAAACTGTTTTTT
CASSAPGQGREKLFF
>TRBD1|TRBJ1-6|TRBV9|few
TGTGCCAGCAGCGTAGGGAGGGGGCAGGGAAATAATTCACCCCTCCACTTT
CASSVGRGQGNNSPLHF
>TRBD1|TRBJ1-2|TRBV18|.
TGTGCCAGCTCACCAGAACAGGGGCTCTATGGCTACACCTTC
CASSPEQGLYGYTF
>.|TRBJ2-6|TRBV6-5|.
TGTGCCAGCAGTTACTCCCCTGTATCGGGGGCCAACGTCCTGACTTTC
CASSYSPVSGANVLTF
>TRBD1|TRBJ2-7|TRBV5-1|.
TGCGCCAGCAGCGCGACCGGGACAGGGACCTACGAGCAGTACTTC
CASSATGTGTYEQYF
>TRBD1|TRBJ1-1|TRBV29-1|.
TGCAGCGTTGAGCATAACAGGGGGGTCACTGAAGCTTTCTTT
CSVEHNRGVTEAFF
>TRBD1|TRBJ2-3|TRBV27|few
TGTGCCAGCAGTTTTCGGGACAGGCCTACAGATACGCAGTATTTT
CASSFRDRPTDTQYF
>TRBD1|TRBJ1-2|TRBV12-3/TRBV12-4|.
TGTGCCAGCAGTTCCAGGGGGAAGGAAGGCTACACCTTC
CASSSRGKEGYTF
>TRBD1|TRBJ1-1|TRBV4-1|.
TGCGCCAGCAGCGTTCGACAGGGGTTCAATGAAGCTTTCTTT
CASSVRQGFNEAFF
>.|TRBJ1-3|TRBV7-9|few
TGTGCCAGCAGCTTAGGAGGAGGGGACACCATATATTTT
CASSLGGGDTIYF
>TRBD1|TRBJ2-1|TRBV29-1|.
TGCAGCGTTGATAGCTCCTTCGGGACAGGGGGCAATGAGCAGTTCTTC
CSVDSSFGTGGNEQFF
>.|TRBJ1-2|TRBV10-3|.
TGTGCCATCAGTGAAGAGGGAGAACTTTGGGGCTACACCTTC
CAISEEGELWGYTF
>.|TRBJ2-1|TRBV11-2|once
TGTGCCAGCAGCCCCTTGAATGAGCAGTTCTTC
CASSPLNEQFF
>.|TRBJ2-4|TRBV30|.
TGTGCCACGAGCACAGGGTATCAAAACATTCAGTACTTC
CATSTGYQNIQYF
>.|TRBJ1-1|TRBV2|.
TGTGCCAGCAGTGAAGCGGTAACAGGGTGGTGGGGGACCACTGAAGCTTTCTTT
CASSEAVTGWWGTTEAFF
>TRBD2|TRBJ2-5|TRBV7-9|once
TGTGCCAGCAGCCGACGCGGGCTAGCGGGGGCATCTGGATGGGAGACCCAGTACTTC
CASSRRGLAGASGWETQYF
>.|TRBJ1-2|TRBV12-3/TRBV12-4|.
TGTGCCAGCAGTTTAGGGCAGGGAGGCTACACCTTC
CASSLGQGGYTF
>TRBD2|TRBJ2-1|TRBV6-1|.
TGTGCCAGCAGTGAATCTAGCGGGGGGCCCGTTTCCTACAATGAGCAGTTCTTC
CASSESSGGPVSYNEQFF
>.|TRBJ1-1|TRBV7-9|.
TGTGCCAGCAGCCAACAACCCACTGAAGCTTTCTTT
CASSQQPTEAFF
>.|TRBJ1-1|TRBV3-1/TRBV3-2|.
TGTGCCAGCAGCCAATCATACACTGAAGCTTTCTTT
CASSQSYTEAFF
>.|TRBJ1-1|TRBV5-1|.
TGCGCCAGCAGCTCCGGAGTGAACACTGAAGCTTTCTTT
CASSSGVNTEAFF
>.|TRBJ1-3|TRBV10-3|.
TGTGCCATCAGTGAGTTAGCCGGGGGAGGAAACACCATATATTTT
CAISELAGGGNTIYF
>.|TRBJ1-5|TRBV4-1|few
TGCGCCAGCAGCCAGAATGCCGGCGGCCCAATAGGAAGCAATCAGCCCCAGCATTTT
CASSQNAGGPIGSNQPQHF
>.|TRBJ1-2|TRBV9|.
TGTGCCAGCAGCGTAGGGCGCGGGACCGGCGGCTACACCTTC
CASSVGRGTGGYTF
>.|TRBJ1-3|TRBV5-1|.
TGCGCCAGCAGAATATCGACGGGTGGGGGAAACACCATATATTTT
CASRISTGGGNTIYF
>.|TRBJ2-5|TRBV5-4|.
TGTGCCAGCAGCCTCGGACAGCAAGAGACCCAGTACTTC
CASSLGQQETQYF
>TRBD1|TRBJ1-4|TRBV4-1|.
TGCGCCAGCAGCCAGGGCTGGGACAGGGGGACAACTAATGAAAAACTGTTTTTT
CASSQGWDRGTTNEKLFF
>TRBD1|TRBJ2-1|TRBV12-3/TRBV12-4|.
TGTGCCAGCAGTTCGGACAGGGTTAATGAGCAGTTCTTC
CASSSDRVNEQFF
>.|TRBJ1-2|TRBV6-5|.
TGTGCCAGTACGACAGACTTCTATGGCTACACCTTC
CASTTDFYGYTF
>.|TRBJ2-1|TRBV15|once
TGTGCCACCAGCAGAGATCGGGGCAGGGGTGACTACAATGAGCAGTTCTTC
CATSRDRGRGDYNEQFF
>TRBD2|TRBJ2-2|TRBV3-1/TRBV3-2|.
TGTGCCAGCAGCCCGCGGGGACTAGGTAACACCGGGGAGCTGTTTTTT
CASSPRGLGNTGELFF
>TRBD1|TRBJ1-6|TRBV14|.
TGTGCCAGCAGCGCACTACAGGGGAGTAATTCACCCCTCCACTTT
CASSALQGSNSPLHF
>.|TRBJ2-3|TRBV21-1|few
TGTGCCAGCAGCACCCCCTCGGGCGGGGGGCCGACGGTAGATACGCAGTATTTT
CASSTPSGGGPTVDTQYF
>.|TRBJ2-3|TRBV6-1|.
TGTGCCAGCAGTGAAGGACAAGCCACAGATACGCAGTATTTT
CASSEGQATDTQYF
>TRBD2|TRBJ2-1|TRBV5-1|.
TGCGCCAGCAGCTTTAGCGGGGGGGCCGTGAATGAGCAGTTCTTC
CASSFSGGAVNEQFF
>.|TRBJ1-6|TRBV18|.
TGTGCCAGCTCTCCGACAGGAACTGTTTCACCCCTCCACTTT
CASSPTGTVSPLHF
>TRBD1|TRBJ1-2|TRBV7-9|.
TGTGCCAGCAGCCTCCCGGGACAGGGTCACCCTTGGTGCACCTTC
CASSLPGQGHPWCTF
>TRBD2|TRBJ2-5|TRBV5-1|.
TGCGCCAGCAGCCGGGGAGCGGGGGCCTCCTCGTACCAAGAGACCCAGTACTTC
CASSRGAGASSYQETQYF
>TRBD2|TRBJ2-7|TRBV10-3|.
TGTGCCGCCAAAAGCGGGGTCCGGGACGAGCAGTACTTC
CAAKSGVRDEQYF
>TRBD1|TRBJ1-5|TRBV5-5|.
TGTGCCAGCAGTACAGGGGGCGATCAGCCCCAGCATTTT
CASSTGGDQPQHF
>.|TRBJ1-1|TRBV7-9|once
TGTGCCAGCAGCGCACGAGGGTGGAGTGACACTGAAGCTTTCTTT
CASSARGWSDTEAFF